One sample yielded the 20 T cell receptor beta chains listed below, sequenced in a study of cytomegalovirus exposure and HLA in healthy donors. Amplification used 60 Vbeta primers and 13 Jbeta primers. The repertoire was sequenced with immunoSEQ multiplex PCR; TCRdb's copy has only in-frame clones and lacks some. Of tens of thousands of clones listed, roughly 79% are singletons. The source material was PBMCs. The receptors originated from a young man in good health and CMV-seronegative.

This clone was observed a single time. V is TRBV27 and J is TRBJ1-6; the match to TRBD1 covers 10 bases. Losses at the gene ends were 2 bases for V and 4 bases for J; bases not matched to a gene: 14. Germline CDR1 MNHEY, CDR2 SMNVEV (reference sequence). The CDR3 runs 20 residues. CDR3: CASSLSLGQGLVGYNSPLHF. DNA of the CDR3: TGTGCCAGCAGTTTAAGTCTGGGACAGGGGCTGGTAGGGTATAATTCACCCCTCCACTTT.

V is TRBV2 and J is TRBJ2-1; 8 positions agree with TRBD1. The CDR3 covers 16 residues. Germline V gives CDR1 SNHLY, CDR2 FYNNEI. V shed 1 base and J 8 bases; nucleotides not matched to a gene: 10. The CDR3, as DNA: TGTGCCAGCAGTGAAGGGGCGGACAGGGTAATCGATGAGCAGTTCTTC. Amino acids: CASSEGADRVIDEQFF.

The chain recombines TRBV5-1 with TRBJ1-2; D not resolved. V gave up 1 base and J gave up 8 bases, with 12 bases separating them. Germline loops: CDR1 SGHRS, CDR2 YFSETQ. CDR3 size: 13 residues. The CDR3 spells CASSLSAQRGYTF. CDR3 nucleotides: TGCGCCAGCAGCTTGAGCGCGCAACGGGGCTACACCTTC.

This rearrangement joins TRBV19 to TRBJ1-3; 8 nucleotides align to TRBD1. The junction had 10 bases not matched to a gene; V was cut back by 3 bases and J by 0 bases. The germline V gene encodes CDR1 LNHDA and CDR2 SQIVND (reference sequence). The CDR3 covers 18 residues. The CDR3, as DNA: TGTGCCAGTAGTATCTCAGCAGGGGGCATTCGCTCTGGAAACACCATATATTTT. This gives the protein CASSISAGGIRSGNTIYF.

The rearrangement uses TRBV9 and TRBJ2-1; the D is unclear. CDR1 SGDLS and CDR2 YYNGEE come from the germline V gene. The ends were cut back, 0 bases at V and 1 base at J, with 11 bases in the middle. CDR3 length equals 16 residues. The CDR3 loop is CASSVESAHSYNEQFF. As DNA, the CDR3 is TGTGCCAGCAGCGTAGAAAGCGCCCATTCCTACAATGAGCAGTTCTTC. The full variable domain, its missing parts supplied by reference TRBV9 and TRBJ2-1, is DSGVTQTPKHLITATGQRVTLRCSPRSGDLSVYWYQQSLDQGLQFLIQYYNGEERAKGNILERFSAQQFPDLHSELNLSSLELGDSALYFCASSVESAHSYNEQFFGPGTRLTVL.

V usage is TRBV6-5 and J usage is TRBJ2-3; a weak D match, TRBD1 (5 bases). Per germline, CDR1 MNHEY and CDR2 SVGAGI. The germline V and J ends were trimmed by 0 bases and 3 bases, with 10 bases remaining between them. There are 15 residues in the CDR3. The CDR3 DNA reads TGTGCCAGCAGTTACTCAACAGGCACTACAGATACGCAGTATTTT. The encoded protein is CASSYSTGTTDTQYF.

This rearrangement joins TRBV29-1 to TRBJ1-2; D is undetermined. The germline V gene encodes CDR1 SQVTM and CDR2 ANQGSEA. V lost 4 bases to trimming and J lost 7 bases, with 10 bases between them. The length of the CDR3 is 11 residues. CDR3 region: CSVGQVSGYTF. CDR3 nucleotides: TGCAGCGTTGGGCAGGTCTCTGGCTACACCTTC.

The rearrangement joins TRBV4-3 to TRBJ2-1; TRBD2 matches 16 bases. The CDR3 loop spans 17 amino acids. From germline, CDR1 is LGHNA and CDR2 YSLEER. Trimming cost V 5 bases and J 5 bases; bases outside gene matches: 6. CDR3 in DNA: TGCGCCAGCAGCGAAACTGGGACTAGCGGGGGGGACAATGAGCAGTTCTTC. Translation gives CASSETGTSGGDNEQFF.

This chain uses TRBV7-7 with TRBJ2-1, with 7 bases aligning to TRBD1. The germline V gene has CDR1 SSHAT and CDR2 FNYEAQ (reference sequence). The CDR3 covers 15 residues. The V segment lost 5 bases and the J segment 0 bases; nucleotides outside the gene matches: 4. CDR3 sequence: CASSTGTASYNEQFF. In DNA form, the CDR3 reads TGTGCCAGCAGCACCGGGACAGCCTCCTACAATGAGCAGTTCTTC. Variable domain in full (rest from reference TRBV7-7 and TRBJ2-1): GAGVSQSPRYKVTKRGQDVTLRCDPISSHATLYWYQQALGQGPEFLTYFNYEAQPDKSGLPSDRFSAERPEGSISTLTIQRTEQRDSAMYRCASSTGTASYNEQFFGPGTRLTVL.

The V call is TRBV7-9, the J call TRBJ1-1; D call uncertain. Germline values: CDR1 SEHNR, CDR2 FQNEAQ (reference sequence). V was shortened by 7 bases and J by 4 bases, with 10 bases between the two germline ends. The CDR3 has 12 residues. The CDR3 loop is CASTVRFTEAFF. In DNA, the CDR3 is TGTGCCAGCACCGTCAGGTTCACTGAAGCTTTCTTT.

Comments on this clone: Other DNA sequences within the sample encode an identical CDR3. The chain links TRBV6-1 to TRBJ1-6; 7 nucleotides line up with TRBD1. This CDR3 is built from 19 residues. V lost 4 bases and J lost 4; bases outside the gene matches: 16. CDR1 and CDR2 from the germline V gene are MNHNS and SASEGT. In DNA form, the CDR3 reads TGTGCCAGCAGTGTAGAGGGGGCTATTAATTTTCGGTATAATTCACCCCTCCACTTT. This gives the protein CASSVEGAINFRYNSPLHF.

The rearrangement joins TRBV10-3 to TRBJ1-2; D ambiguous. V was pared by 5 bases and J by 2 bases, with 12 bases between. The CDR3 is made up of 14 amino acids. Germline CDR1 is ENHRY and CDR2 is SYGVKD. The CDR3 DNA follows: TGTGCCATCAGTTCGATGGGCGCCAACTATGGCTACACCTTC. It yields the protein CAISSMGANYGYTF.

The chain combines TRBV7-6 with TRBJ2-3; possible D gene TRBD2, 6 bases. V was trimmed by 5 bases and J by 0 bases, leaving 24 bases between them. Germline V gene data show CDR1 as SGHVS and CDR2 as FNYEAQ. The CDR3 has 19 amino acids. The CDR3 protein is CASSLELPKAAGSTDTQYF. The CDR3 DNA reads as TGTGCCAGCAGCCTCGAACTACCCAAGGCGGCGGGAAGCACAGATACGCAGTATTTT.

The chain has TRBV7-3 and TRBJ2-2; D is possibly TRBD2 (7 bases). With 9 bases removed from V and 5 bases from J, the gap between germline ends came to 22 bases. This CDR3 region has 16 residues. CDR1 is SGHTA and CDR2 is FQGTGA in the germline V gene. CDR3 sequence: CARPPAGGGGTGELFF. CDR3 nucleotide sequence: TGTGCCAGACCCCCAGCGGGCGGGGGCGGGACCGGGGAGCTGTTTTTT.

The V and J genes are TRBV9 and TRBJ2-1; maybe TRBD2 (7 bases). CDR1 SGDLS and CDR2 YYNGEE come from the germline V gene. The CDR3 contains 14 residues. Deletions cut 2 bases from V and 6 bases from J, with 12 bases between. In DNA form, the CDR3 reads TGTGCCAGCAGCGTTGGGGGGGCGGGCAATGAGCAGTTCTTC. It translates to CASSVGGAGNEQFF.

This rearrangement joins TRBV28 to TRBJ2-1; maybe TRBD1 (6 bases). This CDR3 comprises 11 residues. V was trimmed by 7 bases and J by 8 bases, leaving 9 bases between them. Germline-derived CDR1 and CDR2 are MDHEN and SYDVKM. CDR3 amino acids: CASTDSYEQFF. CDR3 in DNA: TGTGCCAGCACGGACAGCTATGAGCAGTTCTTC.

The chain combines TRBV7-8 with TRBJ1-2, with 7 bases that match TRBD1. The CDR3 covers 17 residues. J was trimmed by 0 bases and V by 6 bases; bases with no gene match: 13. The germline V gene has CDR1 SGHVS and CDR2 FQNEAQ. This CDR3 reads CASRSQGGAGSNYGYTF. CDR3 bases: TGTGCCAGCAGATCCCAGGGGGGCGCGGGGTCTAACTATGGCTACACCTTC.

The chain links TRBV7-9 to TRBJ2-7; 8 bases fit TRBD1. CDR1 and CDR2 (germline): SEHNR, FQNEAQ (reference sequence). The trim removed 6 bases at V and 1 base at J, leaving 5 bases unmatched. The length of the CDR3 is 14 residues. The CDR3 protein is CASRQTGESYEQYF. CDR3 sequence (DNA): TGTGCCAGCAGGCAGACAGGGGAATCCTACGAGCAGTACTTC.

This rearrangement joins TRBV7-6 to TRBJ1-2, with D unclear. The germline V gene has CDR1 SGHVS and CDR2 FNYEAQ. CDR3 length equals 16 residues. V was cut by 3 bases and J by 4 bases, with 18 bases left in between. In DNA, the CDR3 is TGTGCCAGCAGCTTGGGAGGGAAGGGAGTTTTCTATGGCTACACCTTC. Its protein product is CASSLGGKGVFYGYTF.

There are a few counts of this clone. This chain links TRBV11-3 with TRBJ1-1; tentative D call: TRBD1 (5 bases). The CDR3 is made up of 14 amino acids. Trimming shortened V by 5 bases and J by 4 bases, and 14 bases separated the two germline ends. Per the germline V gene, CDR1 is SGHNT and CDR2 is YENEEA. The CDR3 nucleotides read TGTGCCAGCAGCCTGTTGATGGGGGGCACTGAAGCTTTCTTT. This translates into CASSLLMGGTEAFF. The whole variable domain, filled in from reference TRBV11-3 and TRBJ1-1, reads EAGVVQSPRYKIIEKKQPVAFWCNPISGHNTLYWYLQNLGQGPELLIRYENEEAVDDSQLPKDRFSAERLKGVDSTLKIQPAELGDSAVYLCASSLLMGGTEAFFGQGTRLTVV.